The 9 T cell receptor beta chains presented below share a single source sample, sequenced in a study of siplizumab effects on memory and regulatory T cells. Profiling relied on immunoSEQ multiplex PCR, and the TCRdb table lists in-frame clones only, not all of them. The sample holds about 82,000 clones; roughly 87% are singletons and the top ten take roughly 1.5%. Specimen: Tregs sorted from blood. The receptors shown here come from a human donor in good health.

The rearrangement joins TRBV5-6 to TRBJ2-6; no firm D call. From germline, CDR1 is SGHDT and CDR2 YYEEEE. V was cut by 4 bases and J by 2 bases, with 7 bases left in between. The CDR3 has 14 amino acids. The CDR3 loop reads CASSLETGANVLTF. CDR3 in DNA: TGTGCCAGCAGCCTAGAGACTGGGGCCAACGTCCTGACTTTC.

The chain uses TRBV2 and TRBJ2-5; weak D call: TRBD2 (6 bases). CDR1 SNHLY and CDR2 FYNNEI come from the germline V gene. The V and J ends lost 4 bases and 9 bases respectively, with 12 bases between them. The CDR3 has 12 amino acids. CDR3 nucleotide sequence: TGTGCCAGCAGTGGGGGACTGGGGGCCCAGTACTTC. Translating gives CASSGGLGAQYF.

V usage is TRBV19 and J usage is TRBJ2-1; the D is unclear. There are 14 residues in the CDR3. Germline CDR1 LNHDA, CDR2 SQIVND (reference sequence). Trimming shortened V by 3 bases and J by 7 bases, and 13 bases separated the two germline ends. The CDR3 loop reads CASSIGFAANEQFF. The CDR3 DNA reads as TGTGCCAGTAGTATTGGTTTTGCAGCAAATGAGCAGTTCTTC.

This rearrangement joins TRBV15 to TRBJ1-1; D perhaps matches TRBD1 (6 bases). The germline V gene encodes CDR1 LNHNV and CDR2 YYDKDF (reference sequence). V lost 4 bases and J lost 3, with 12 bases in between. CDR3 length: 14 residues. CDR3 amino acids: CATSKEGGYTEAFF. CDR3 sequence (DNA): TGTGCCACCAGCAAAGAGGGGGGGTACACTGAAGCTTTCTTT.

The chain recombines TRBV27 with TRBJ1-6; 7 positions match TRBD1. V shed 5 bases and J 10 bases; nucleotides not matched to a gene: 14. Germline V gene data show CDR1 as MNHEY and CDR2 as SMNVEV (reference sequence). The CDR3 consists of 16 residues. The CDR3 region is CASSPYQTTGMSPLHF. CDR3 DNA sequence: TGTGCCAGCAGTCCTTATCAAACGACAGGGATGTCACCCCTCCACTTT.

J is TRBJ1-2 and V is TRBV28; the D is unclear. V lost 4 bases and J 4 bases, leaving 13 bases between the germline ends. The CDR3 has 14 residues. The germline CDR1 and CDR2 sequences are MDHEN and SYDVKM. The CDR3 is CASSSQRVAYGYTF. The DNA of the CDR3 is TGTGCCAGCAGTTCTCAACGGGTCGCCTATGGCTACACCTTC.

The chain recombines TRBV14 with TRBJ1-1; D might be TRBD1 (6 bases). The V end lost 6 bases, the J end lost 2 bases, and 10 bases lay between the germline ends. Germline loops: CDR1 SGHDN, CDR2 FVKESK. CDR3 length equals 13 residues. CDR3: CASRRTANTEAFF. The CDR3 DNA sequence: TGTGCCAGCAGACGGACAGCAAACACTGAAGCTTTCTTT.

The chain has TRBV6-5 and TRBJ1-4; a possible D gene is TRBD1 (5 bases). Trimming shortened V by 0 bases and J by 8 bases, and 16 bases separated the two germline ends. The CDR3 loop spans 16 amino acids. The germline V gene encodes CDR1 MNHEY and CDR2 SVGAGI. CDR3 residues: CASSYSRVGTVEKLFF. The CDR3 region has the DNA TGTGCCAGCAGTTACTCGAGGGTTGGGACTGTCGAAAAACTGTTTTTT.

This clone was recorded only once. CDR3 in amino acids: CAIGGSQINEQFF. For the CDR3, the DNA is TGTGCCATCGGGGGGAGCCAGATTAATGAGCAGTTCTTC. The chain recombines TRBV10-3 with TRBJ2-1, with D possibly matching TRBD2 (6 bases). V shed 8 bases and J shed 7 bases, with 15 bases lying between them. This CDR3 region has 13 residues. Germline CDR1 and CDR2: ENHRY and SYGVKD.